The 28 T cell receptor beta chains given below trace back to one sample, sequenced in a study of PD-1 blockade in classical Hodgkin lymphoma. TCRdb keeps only in-frame clones here, not all; method: immunoSEQ multiplex PCR. The profile covers about 28,000 clones, with less than 80% appearing a single time and around 0.56% taken by the ten largest. Time point given: cycle 4 day 1 (C4D1), after about 6 weeks of nivolumab. Autologous stem cell transplantation was followed by relapse in every patient, and brentuximab vedotin exposure varied. Purification of CD4+ T cells from thawed PBMCs was achieved by magnetic negative selection. The starting material was CD4+ T cells from blood, obtained before the fourth cycle of nivolumab. The receptor source for this set is a human donor with classical Hodgkin lymphoma.

This clone was observed a handful of times. The gene calls are TRBV19 and TRBJ1-2; 9 bases are a match to TRBD1. V lost 5 bases to trimming and J lost 4 bases; unmatched junction nucleotides: 8. In germline, CDR1 is LNHDA, CDR2 SQIVND (reference sequence). The CDR3 has 15 amino acids. CDR3 DNA sequence: TGTGCCAGTAGTGACCCCGGGACAGGGACCTATGGCTACACCTTC. It codes for CASSDPGTGTYGYTF.

V is TRBV15 and J is TRBJ2-5, with 8 bases identical to TRBD1. The ends lost 4 bases at V and 3 bases at J; junction bases unmatched: 4. This CDR3 is built from 14 residues. The germline CDR1 and CDR2 sequences are LNHNV and YYDKDF (reference sequence). CDR3 sequence: CATSTLTGEETQYF. CDR3 DNA: TGTGCCACCAGCACCCTGACAGGGGAAGAGACCCAGTACTTC.

This clone was recorded a few times. This chain uses TRBV2 with TRBJ2-7, with TRBD1 identical over 11 bases. This CDR3 has 14 residues. The germline CDR1 and CDR2 sequences are SNHLY and FYNNEI. The V and J ends lost 6 bases and 2 bases, in that order; junction bases with no gene match: 3. CDR3 sequence (DNA): TGTGCCAGCAGCCAGGGACAGGGGGCCTACGAGCAGTACTTC. Translation gives CASSQGQGAYEQYF.

The V call is TRBV4-3, the J call TRBJ1-2; D is undetermined. V lost 4 bases and J 7 bases, leaving 22 bases between the germline ends. The CDR3 sequence is 16 residues long. The germline CDR1 and CDR2 sequences are LGHNA and YSLEER. In DNA, the CDR3 is TGCGCCAGCAGCCTGTTGGGCGGAGGGCGTCTCCGTGGCTACACCTTC. Protein: CASSLLGGGRLRGYTF.

This chain uses TRBV29-1 with TRBJ1-2; the D is unclear. In germline, CDR1 is SQVTM, CDR2 ANQGSEA. The V gene lost 0 bases and the J gene lost 8 bases, with 10 bases spanning the gap. The CDR3 consists of 12 residues. The CDR3: CSVEETGRGYTF. The CDR3 DNA follows: TGCAGCGTTGAAGAAACTGGTCGCGGCTACACCTTC.

V usage is TRBV15 and J usage is TRBJ2-7, with D perhaps TRBD1 (6 bases). The CDR3 contains 16 residues. Trimming removed 1 base from V and 2 bases from J, with 15 bases in between. Germline values: CDR1 LNHNV, CDR2 YYDKDF (reference sequence). The CDR3 DNA follows: TGTGCCACCAGCAGAGGATCGACAGGACGACCCTACGAGCAGTACTTC. Encoded protein: CATSRGSTGRPYEQYF.

The chain carries TRBV19 and TRBJ2-3; 12 bases agree with TRBD1. CDR3 length: 17 residues. Trimming removed 2 bases from V and 4 bases from J; junction bases left unmatched: 7. Germline V lookup: CDR1 LNHDA, CDR2 SQIVND (reference sequence). The CDR3 here is CASSIIPGQGAADTQYF. The CDR3 bases are TGTGCCAGTAGTATAATCCCGGGACAGGGGGCCGCAGATACGCAGTATTTT.

This clone was detected only once. The chain joins TRBV9 to TRBJ1-4; 9 positions match TRBD1. Looked up from germline, CDR1 is SGDLS and CDR2 is YYNGEE. The CDR3 contains 16 residues. Trimming at V came to 3 bases and at J to 6 bases, leaving 9 bases not matched to a gene. The CDR3 spells CASSETGTGTYEKLFF. CDR3 in DNA: TGTGCCAGCAGCGAAACCGGGACAGGGACCTATGAAAAACTGTTTTTT. Drawing the rest from reference TRBV9 and TRBJ1-4, the complete variable domain is DSGVTQTPKHLITATGQRVTLRCSPRSGDLSVYWYQQSLDQGLQFLIQYYNGEERAKGNILERFSAQQFPDLHSELNLSSLELGDSALYFCASSETGTGTYEKLFFGSGTQLSVL.

The chain recombines TRBV7-8 with TRBJ2-1; D gene uncertain. CDR1 and CDR2 from the germline V gene are SGHVS and FQNEAQ. CDR3 size: 14 residues. Trimming took off 5 bases at V and 2 bases at J, with 10 bases between the two ends. In DNA, the CDR3 is TGTGCCAGCAGCCTTGGATGGCCCTACAATGAGCAGTTCTTC. Its protein is CASSLGWPYNEQFF.

The chain carries TRBV7-9 and TRBJ2-3; 7 nucleotides match TRBD2. CDR3 size: 13 residues. Trimming cost V 5 bases and J 8 bases; bases outside gene matches: 7. Looked up from germline, CDR1 is SEHNR and CDR2 is FQNEAQ (reference sequence). As DNA, the CDR3 is TGTGCCAGCAGCGGACTAGGTTATGTTACGCAGTATTTT. This gives the protein CASSGLGYVTQYF.

This rearrangement joins TRBV9 to TRBJ2-7, with 8 bases identical to TRBD2. Trimming cost V 0 bases and J 4 bases; bases outside gene matches: 12. CDR1 and CDR2 (germline): SGDLS, YYNGEE. The CDR3 is 17 amino acids. The CDR3 DNA sequence: TGTGCCAGCAGCGTAGCGGGCGGGGGGACTTTTGGTTACGAGCAGTACTTC. It yields the protein CASSVAGGGTFGYEQYF.

V usage is TRBV5-1 and J usage is TRBJ2-1; 7 positions agree with TRBD2. Germline values: CDR1 SGHRS, CDR2 YFSETQ. The CDR3 consists of 15 residues. V shed 5 bases and J 0 bases; nucleotides not matched to a gene: 5. CDR3 in DNA: TGCGCCAGCAGGAGAGCGGGAAGCTCCTACAATGAGCAGTTCTTC. It specifies CASRRAGSSYNEQFF.

CDR3 DNA: TGTGCCAGCAAGGGGAACACCGGGGAGCTGTTTTTT. Translated: CASKGNTGELFF. The rearrangement uses TRBV6-6 and TRBJ2-2, with D uncertain. V lost 7 bases and J lost 1, with 4 bases in between. Germline V gene lookup returns CDR1 MNHNY and CDR2 SVGAGI (reference sequence). The CDR3 sequence is 12 residues long.

The chain couples TRBV6-6 to TRBJ2-7; 8 bases line up with TRBD1. The ends lost 2 bases at V and 1 base at J; junction bases unmatched: 4. The V gene's germline CDR1 is MNHNY and CDR2 SVGAGI (reference sequence). CDR3 length: 15 residues. In nucleotides, the CDR3 is TGTGCCAGCAGTTACGGGGACAGGCTATCCTACGAGCAGTACTTC. This gives the protein CASSYGDRLSYEQYF.

This clone was counted once. The J gene is TRBJ1-1, the V gene TRBV7-2, with D tentatively TRBD1 (5 bases). The V gene's germline CDR1 is SGHTA and CDR2 FQGNSA. The CDR3 consists of 14 residues. Trimming pared 1 base from V and 5 bases from J, leaving 11 bases between. In DNA form, the CDR3 reads TGTGCCAGCAGCTTAGGACAGAGGCGGACTGAAGCTTTCTTT. This sequence encodes CASSLGQRRTEAFF.

This chain connects TRBV28 to TRBJ1-5; TRBD1 matches 12 bases. Germline V gene data show CDR1 as MDHEN and CDR2 as SYDVKM. The CDR3 loop spans 18 amino acids. With 2 bases clipped from V and 8 bases from J, the junction kept 13 bases outside the gene matches. The CDR3 DNA follows: TGTGCCAGCAGTTTACCCGGGACAGGGGGCCGGGTGGCGGAGCCCCAGCATTTT. Translation: CASSLPGTGGRVAEPQHF.

Comments on this clone: The sample has other DNA sequences that encode this CDR3 too. The chain links TRBV6-5 to TRBJ2-6; TRBD1 might be the D (5 bases). Germline CDR1 is MNHEY and CDR2 is SVGAGI. This CDR3 has 15 residues. V lost 2 bases to trimming and J lost 4 bases, with 9 bases between them. Here the CDR3 reads CASSYDSPGANVLTF. The CDR3 DNA sequence: TGTGCCAGCAGTTACGACAGCCCCGGGGCCAACGTCCTGACTTTC.

CDR3 sequence: CASSRRTVADYPIYNEQFF. DNA for the CDR3: TGTGCCAGTAGTAGGAGGACAGTAGCGGACTATCCGATCTACAATGAGCAGTTCTTC. J is TRBJ2-1 and V is TRBV19, with D perhaps TRBD1 or TRBD2 (6 bases each). The CDR3 extends over 19 amino acids. The V end was cut by 4 bases, the J end by 3 bases, with 25 bases between. Looked up from germline, CDR1 is LNHDA and CDR2 is SQIVND (reference sequence).

The chain links TRBV2 to TRBJ2-3; D is uncertain. Between the trimmed V and J ends, which lost 1 base and 11 bases, there was a span of 16 bases. The CDR3 is made up of 14 amino acids. Per the germline V gene, CDR1 is SNHLY and CDR2 is FYNNEI. CDR3 protein: CASSEEAVGSMQYF. The CDR3 nucleotides are TGTGCCAGCAGTGAAGAGGCCGTTGGGTCGATGCAGTATTTT.

The gene calls are TRBV19 and TRBJ2-5; maybe TRBD2 (5 bases). The ends were cut back, 3 bases at V and 2 bases at J, with 13 bases in the middle. Germline V gene data show CDR1 as LNHDA and CDR2 as SQIVND (reference sequence). The CDR3 covers 15 residues. The DNA of the CDR3 is TGTGCCAGTAGTATCGTCGGCGGGTTACAAGAGACCCAGTACTTC. Encoded protein: CASSIVGGLQETQYF.

The chain employs TRBV19 and TRBJ2-7; maybe TRBD1 (6 bases). This CDR3 comprises 15 residues. The germline V gene has CDR1 LNHDA and CDR2 SQIVND (reference sequence). Trimming stripped 6 bases from V and 0 bases from J, with 15 bases between. CDR3 residues: CASRRKAGDSYEQYF. CDR3 coding DNA: TGTGCCAGTAGGCGGAAAGCAGGGGACTCCTACGAGCAGTACTTC.

V usage is TRBV9 and J usage is TRBJ2-7, with unresolved D. Trimming left V 0 bases short and J 3 bases short, with 4 bases between. The V gene's germline CDR1 is SGDLS and CDR2 YYNGEE. CDR3 length: 12 amino acids. CDR3 region: CASSVGNYEQYF. Written as DNA, the CDR3 is TGTGCCAGCAGCGTAGGGAACTACGAGCAGTACTTC.

This rearrangement joins TRBV10-3 to TRBJ2-7; D possibly uses TRBD1 or TRBD2 (6 bases each). CDR3 size: 15 residues. With 2 bases removed from V and 0 bases from J, the gap between germline ends came to 11 bases. The germline gives CDR1 ENHRY, CDR2 SYGVKD. In nucleotides, the CDR3 is TGTGCCATCAGTGAGCCCCCGGGGGCCTCCTACGAGCAGTACTTC. This translates into CAISEPPGASYEQYF.

V gene TRBV4-3 combines with J gene TRBJ1-3; D perhaps matches TRBD1 (5 bases). The CDR3 length is 15 residues. With 0 bases removed from V and 14 bases from J, the gap between germline ends came to 20 bases. Germline V gene lookup returns CDR1 LGHNA and CDR2 YSLEER. The CDR3 DNA reads TGCGCCAGCAGCCAAGACCGGGACTCCAGCTCCCTTTTATATTTT. Residues: CASSQDRDSSSLLYF.

The rearrangement uses TRBV23-1 and TRBJ2-5; D tentatively reads TRBD1 or TRBD2 (5 bases each). TRBV23-1 carries the ORF label, with uncertain function. V gave up 4 bases and J gave up 1 base, with 13 bases separating them. This CDR3 has 15 residues. The DNA for the CDR3 is TGCGCCAGCAGTCGAGGGGTAGGCCTCCAAGAGACCCAGTACTTC. Its protein product is CASSRGVGLQETQYF.

The chain combines TRBV18 with TRBJ2-7, with 7 bases matching TRBD1. With 2 bases clipped from V and 4 bases from J, the junction kept 5 bases outside the gene matches. Germline V gives CDR1 KGHSH, CDR2 LQKENI. The CDR3 has 14 amino acids. CDR3 in amino acids: CASSPRQGTYEQYF. CDR3 DNA sequence: TGTGCCAGCTCACCAAGACAGGGCACATACGAGCAGTACTTC.

The rearrangement joins TRBV7-9 to TRBJ2-1; TRBD2 agrees at 12 bases. CDR3 size: 15 residues. The V gene end was trimmed by 4 bases and the J gene end by 7 bases; junction bases not matched to a gene: 5. CDR1 is SEHNR, CDR2 FQNEAQ, per germline (reference sequence). The CDR3 DNA reads as TGTGCCAGCAGCTCAAGGACTAGCGGGAAAAATGAGCAGTTCTTC. Amino acid sequence: CASSSRTSGKNEQFF.

V gene TRBV6-1 combines with J gene TRBJ1-2, with 9 bases fitting TRBD1. CDR3 length: 14 amino acids. The V gene end was trimmed by 10 bases and the J gene end by 0 bases; junction bases not matched to a gene: 6. Germline CDR1 MNHNS, CDR2 SASEGT. The CDR3 here is CATNRGPTNYGYTF. The CDR3 DNA reads as TGTGCCACCAACAGGGGGCCGACTAACTATGGCTACACCTTC.